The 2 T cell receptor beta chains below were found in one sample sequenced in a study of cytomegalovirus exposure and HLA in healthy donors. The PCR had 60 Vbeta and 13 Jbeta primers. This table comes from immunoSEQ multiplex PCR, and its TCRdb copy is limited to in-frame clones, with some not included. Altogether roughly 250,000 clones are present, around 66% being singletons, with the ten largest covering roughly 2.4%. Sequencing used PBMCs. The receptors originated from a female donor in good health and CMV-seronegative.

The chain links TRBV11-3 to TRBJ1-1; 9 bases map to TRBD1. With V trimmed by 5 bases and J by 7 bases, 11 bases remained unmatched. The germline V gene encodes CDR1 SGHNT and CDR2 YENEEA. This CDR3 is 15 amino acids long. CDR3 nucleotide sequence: TGTGCCAGCAGCCCCACCGGGACAGGGTGGGGTGAAGCTTTCTTT. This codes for CASSPTGTGWGEAFF.

CDR3 sequence (DNA): TGTGCCAGTAGTATCGGGACAGGGCAATATGGCTACACCTTC. Its translation is CASSIGTGQYGYTF. This sequence joins TRBV19 and TRBJ1-2; 9 nucleotides line up with TRBD1. With V trimmed by 3 bases and J by 5 bases, 4 bases remained unmatched. CDR3 size: 14 residues. Germline V gives CDR1 LNHDA, CDR2 SQIVND (reference sequence).